This passage covers 19 T cell receptor beta chains from one sample sequenced in a study of T cell repertoires in ileal Crohn's disease. TCRdb keeps only in-frame clones here, not all; method: immunoSEQ multiplex PCR. The sample consists of 8,000 or so clones, over 75% of them appearing once. Sequenced material: ileal tissue. These receptor sequences come from an adult with Crohn's disease.

The chain employs TRBV2 and TRBJ2-3; TRBD2 aligns across 10 bases. Germline V gives CDR1 SNHLY, CDR2 FYNNEI. J was trimmed by 7 bases and V by 6 bases; bases with no gene match: 10. This CDR3 has 15 amino acids. CDR3 in amino acids: CASRLQLAGSHTQYF. Here the CDR3 DNA reads TGTGCCAGCAGACTTCAACTAGCGGGATCGCATACGCAGTATTTT.

The J gene is TRBJ2-1, the V gene TRBV7-9; D unresolved. V was trimmed by 1 base and J by 9 bases, leaving 16 bases between them. This CDR3 has 15 residues. The germline V gene encodes CDR1 SEHNR and CDR2 FQNEAQ (reference sequence). The CDR3 DNA is TGTGCCAGCAGCTTAGGAGAAATCCGTTCGGGTGAGCAGTTCTTC. This encodes CASSLGEIRSGEQFF.

This clone was counted a few times. V and J are TRBV6-5 and TRBJ1-1; D is possibly TRBD1 (6 bases). Germline assignment: CDR1 MNHEY and CDR2 SVGAGI. Trimming pared 0 bases from V and 1 base from J, leaving 12 bases between. CDR3 length: 16 residues. The CDR3 sequence: CASSYSRGSENTEAFF. The CDR3 DNA sequence: TGTGCCAGCAGTTACTCGAGGGGGTCGGAGAACACTGAAGCTTTCTTT.

This sequence joins TRBV7-8 and TRBJ1-2; D remains unclear. Germline lookup yields CDR1 SGHVS and CDR2 FQNEAQ. This CDR3 is built from 15 residues. V was cut by 0 bases and J by 5 bases, with 13 bases left in between. The CDR3: CASSLASSVAYGYTF. CDR3 sequence (DNA): TGTGCCAGCAGCTTAGCCTCCTCGGTAGCTTATGGCTACACCTTC.

The rearrangement links TRBV7-9 to TRBJ1-2, with D possibly TRBD1 on 5 matching bases. Germline assignment: CDR1 SEHNR and CDR2 FQNEAQ (reference sequence). With 1 base removed from V and 7 bases from J, the gap between germline ends came to 7 bases. The CDR3 has 12 amino acids. In DNA, the CDR3 is TGTGCCAGCAGCTTAGGGCAGGGTGGCTACACCTTC. Protein sequence: CASSLGQGGYTF.

The V and J genes are TRBV27 and TRBJ1-3, with no clear D. The germline gives CDR1 MNHEY, CDR2 SMNVEV (reference sequence). The CDR3 has 16 amino acids. V lost 0 bases and J 6 bases, leaving 15 bases between the germline ends. The CDR3 DNA follows: TGTGCCAGCAGTTTATCGGGTTCTGCTCCGTTAAACACCATATATTTT. Residues: CASSLSGSAPLNTIYF.

The V and J genes are TRBV19 and TRBJ2-2, with a weak D call TRBD1 (6 bases). The germline CDR1 and CDR2 sequences are LNHDA and SQIVND (reference sequence). Trimming removed 8 bases from V and 3 bases from J, with 16 bases in between. This CDR3 is built from 15 residues. CDR3 nucleotide sequence: TGTGCCAGTTCGCTAGGGACACGGGACACCGGGGAGCTGTTTTTT. This codes for CASSLGTRDTGELFF.

The V call is TRBV27, the J call TRBJ2-2, with D maybe TRBD1 (6 bases). The CDR3 covers 20 residues. V gave up 3 bases and J gave up 1 base, with 24 bases separating them. Germline CDR1 and CDR2: MNHEY and SMNVEV (reference sequence). The CDR3 spells CASSLSGRGSIVWNTGELFF. CDR3 DNA: TGTGCCAGCAGTTTGAGTGGCAGGGGAAGTATTGTATGGAACACCGGGGAGCTGTTTTTT.

The rearrangement uses TRBV4-1 and TRBJ1-5; the match to TRBD1 covers 7 bases. Germline V gives CDR1 MGHRA, CDR2 YSYEKL. V trimming: 0 bases; J trimming: 5 bases; junction bases outside the gene matches: 7. The CDR3 consists of 16 residues. The CDR3 here is CASSQEGQGEHQPQHF. Here the CDR3 DNA reads TGCGCCAGCAGCCAAGAAGGCCAGGGGGAGCATCAGCCCCAGCATTTT.

The V gene is TRBV5-1, the J gene TRBJ2-2; 8 nucleotides line up with TRBD2. Trimming took 4 bases from V and 0 from J; bases not matched to a gene: 5. The CDR3 consists of 16 residues. Germline CDR1 SGHRS, CDR2 YFSETQ. The CDR3 bases are TGCGCCAGCAGCCTCCTAGCGGGTTCGAACACCGGGGAGCTGTTTTTT. This translates into CASSLLAGSNTGELFF.

In its sample, this clone was seen once. CDR3 sequence: CASSPRDREAFF. The CDR3 DNA sequence: TGTGCCAGCTCACCGCGGGACAGGGAAGCTTTCTTT. The chain recombines TRBV18 with TRBJ1-1, with TRBD1 matching 8 bases. Trimming removed 3 bases from V and 8 bases from J; junction bases left unmatched: 2. This CDR3 comprises 12 residues. In germline, CDR1 is KGHSH, CDR2 LQKENI.

V and J are TRBV18 and TRBJ2-3, with D tentatively TRBD1 or TRBD2 (5 bases each). Germline CDR1 and CDR2: KGHSH and LQKENI. The length of the CDR3 is 13 residues. Trimming took 3 bases from V and 1 from J, leaving 5 bases between them. The CDR3 nucleotides are TGTGCCAGCTCACCGGGGGGCACAGATACGCAGTATTTT. It codes for CASSPGGTDTQYF.

The rearrangement links TRBV19 to TRBJ2-3; a possible D gene is TRBD1 (5 bases). The CDR3 sequence is 16 residues long. The V gene lost 1 base and the J gene lost 4 bases, with 15 bases spanning the gap. Germline CDR1 and CDR2: LNHDA and SQIVND (reference sequence). The CDR3 DNA sequence: TGTGCCAGTAGTATAGGTTCAGGGCAAGTGGCAGATACGCAGTATTTT. Amino acid sequence: CASSIGSGQVADTQYF.

The CDR3 loop is CASSLEVTGSYNEQFF. CDR3 coding DNA: TGCGCCAGCAGCCTGGAGGTGACAGGCTCCTACAATGAGCAGTTCTTC. The gene calls are TRBV5-1 and TRBJ2-1; the D gene is possibly TRBD1 (6 bases). CDR1 is SGHRS, CDR2 YFSETQ, per germline. Trimming removed 4 bases from V and 0 bases from J, with 14 bases in between. This CDR3 is 16 amino acids long.

The chain couples TRBV15 to TRBJ1-1; the D is unclear. The CDR3 spans 15 residues. The germline V gene has CDR1 LNHNV and CDR2 YYDKDF (reference sequence). Trimming took 0 bases from V and 6 from J, leaving 14 bases between them. The CDR3 loop is CATSRDYSGDAEAFF. The CDR3 DNA reads as TGTGCCACCAGCAGAGATTACAGCGGGGATGCTGAAGCTTTCTTT.

The gene calls are TRBV5-1 and TRBJ2-7; no firm D call. V was shortened by 5 bases and J by 3 bases, with 18 bases between the two germline ends. CDR1 is SGHRS and CDR2 is YFSETQ in the germline V gene. The CDR3 totals 15 residues. CDR3 coding DNA: TGCGCCAGCAGACCCAGGCCCCAAGTGGACTACGAGCAGTACTTC. This codes for CASRPRPQVDYEQYF.

This chain connects TRBV27 to TRBJ2-1; perhaps TRBD1 as D (9 bases). Looked up from germline, CDR1 is MNHEY and CDR2 is SMNVEV (reference sequence). CDR3 length equals 19 residues. V lost 4 bases to trimming and J lost 10 bases, with 32 bases between them. Written as DNA, the CDR3 is TGTGCCAGCAGTTCCCGGGGGGGGTTCCTGGACAGGGGAGTAGGGGAGCAGTTCTTC. Translation gives CASSSRGGFLDRGVGEQFF.

The CDR3 sequence is CASSTGTENGELFF. The CDR3 DNA follows: TGTGCCAGCAGTACCGGGACAGAGAACGGGGAGCTGTTTTTT. The rearrangement links TRBV6-4 to TRBJ2-2; 7 nucleotides line up with TRBD1. The CDR3 runs to 14 residues. The ends lost 5 bases at V and 7 bases at J; junction bases unmatched: 7. Germline-derived CDR1 and CDR2 are MRHNA and SNTAGT.

Only one count was recorded for this clone. The chain carries TRBV9 and TRBJ2-7, with D perhaps given as TRBD1 or TRBD2 (5 bases each). The length of the CDR3 is 15 residues. Trimming stripped 4 bases from V and 4 bases from J, with 18 bases between. Germline assignment: CDR1 SGDLS and CDR2 YYNGEE. In DNA, the CDR3 is TGTGCCAGCAGCCCCGGGGACCTGCGGCAGTACGAGCAGTACTTC. Encoded protein: CASSPGDLRQYEQYF.